This T cell receptor (beta chain) was captured in a study of T cells in Graves' hyperthyroidism and ophthalmopathy. For the study at large: Peripheral blood sampling occurred at initial diagnosis, before any treatment. General study results and limits: Most expanded thyroid clonotypes above 0.001 recurred in blood.

Diagnoses rested on clinical symptoms, serum thyroxine and TRAb, thyroid ultrasound and orbital computed tomography. Researchers took RNA transcripts and amplified the TCR beta CDR3 regions from them. The HTBI primer set was used in a first-round RT-PCR of the TCR CDR3. One entry per CDR3 protein, called by TCRdb with MiXCR from the multiplex PCR reads. The top ten hold 16% of the sample, which has 550,000 to 850,000 distinct CDR3 sequences, about 19% seen once. Points on this clonotype: Its target is unknown.

The germline CDR1 and CDR2 sequences are MGHRA and YSYEKL. V was shortened by 4 bases and J by 1 base, with 11 bases between the two germline ends. CDR3 length: 16 amino acids. This TCR derives from a woman between 45 and 60 years old with Graves' hyperthyroidism that later progressed to Graves' ophthalmopathy. V is TRBV4-1 and J is TRBJ2-6; D gene uncertain. The sample comprised blood. The CDR3 is CASSLSQESGANVLTF. CDR3 coding DNA: TGCGCCAGCAGCCTCTCCCAGGAATCTGGGGCCAACGTCCTGACTTTC.